This T cell receptor (beta chain) emerged from a study of spatial heterogeneity in lung cancer. Findings and limits, study-wide: Tumoral mutation counts were tracked by counts of expanded intratumoral alpha and beta TCRs.

TCRdb re-called the 5' RACE reads through MiXCR, storing one row per CDR3 protein. This sample has about 100,000 distinct CDR3 sequences, with approximately 4.7% found just once. Time point denoted: sample taken at primary tumor resection. There are a few counts of this clonotype. What it binds is not known. This CDR3 comprises 14 residues. V was cut by 5 bases and J by 6 bases, with 13 bases left in between. In germline, CDR1 is MNHEY, CDR2 SVGEGT. The chain carries TRBV6-2 or TRBV6-3 and TRBJ1-4; D possibly corresponds to TRBD1 (5 bases). This sequence originates from a male donor with early-stage non-small cell lung cancer. Sequencing used lung tumor tissue, obtained at surgery. The CDR3: CASSRDGAYEKLFF. In nucleotides, the CDR3 is TGTGCCAGCAGTCGGGACGGTGCTTATGAAAAACTGTTTTTT.